This entry lists 27 T cell receptor beta chains sequenced from one sample in a study of blood T cell repertoires in COVID-19. The protocol was immunoSEQ multiplex PCR, while the TCRdb copy is restricted to in-frame clones and leaves out a portion. The profile shows approximately 100,000 clones, around 90% of them singletons. Source material: peripheral blood. Source of these receptors: a human donor with COVID-19, enrolled during active disease. The donor label of this sample is uncertain.

The rearrangement links TRBV7-9 to TRBJ2-2, with D tentatively TRBD2 (5 bases). This CDR3 region has 15 residues. V was trimmed by 6 bases and J by 10 bases, leaving 21 bases between them. Germline CDR1 and CDR2: SEHNR and FQNEAQ (reference sequence). For the CDR3, the DNA is TGTGCCAGCAGGGCCGGTTGGCTAGCTAGCTCGGAGCTGTTTTTT. Encoded protein: CASRAGWLASSELFF.

The chain recombines TRBV5-1 with TRBJ2-2, with 11 bases aligning to TRBD1. V shed 4 bases and J 5 bases; nucleotides not matched to a gene: 10. The CDR3 sequence is 17 residues long. The germline V gene encodes CDR1 SGHRS and CDR2 YFSETQ. DNA for the CDR3: TGCGCCAGCAGCCTGACCGGGACAGGGGGAAGTACCGGGGAGCTGTTTTTT. Residues: CASSLTGTGGSTGELFF.

The DNA for the CDR3 is TGTGCCAGCAGCCAAGAGACAGGGGTGGGGTATGGCTACACCTTC. It codes for CASSQETGVGYGYTF. This chain links TRBV7-2 with TRBJ1-2, with 8 bases lining up with TRBD1. Germline CDR1 is SGHTA and CDR2 is FQGNSA. After removal of 5 bases from V and 5 bases from J, the junction contained 10 bases not matched to a gene. This CDR3 is built from 15 residues. Variable domain in full (rest from reference TRBV7-2 and TRBJ1-2): GAGVSQSPSNKVTEKGKDVELRCDPISGHTALYWYRQSLGQGLEFLIYFQGNSAPDKSGLPSDRFSAERTGGSVSTLTIQRTQQEDSAVYLCASSQETGVGYGYTFGSGTRLTVV.

This rearrangement joins TRBV4-1 to TRBJ1-1; no clear D. The CDR3 has 15 residues. CDR1 is MGHRA and CDR2 is YSYEKL in the germline V gene. The V and J ends lost 3 bases and 1 base respectively, with 12 bases between them. The CDR3, as DNA: TGCGCCAGCAGCCATCTTGGGAGGGAGAACACTGAAGCTTTCTTT. Translation: CASSHLGRENTEAFF.

J is TRBJ1-1 and V is TRBV11-2; 7 positions match TRBD1. In germline, CDR1 is SGHAT, CDR2 FQNNGV. The CDR3 has 16 residues. V gave up 1 base and J gave up 0 bases; unmatched junction bases: 5. The CDR3 spells CASSLGDRAMNTEAFF. In nucleotides, the CDR3 is TGTGCCAGCAGCTTAGGTGACAGGGCGATGAACACTGAAGCTTTCTTT.

This clone came up a few times. One end of the junction varies from germline; a read error may be responsible. J is TRBJ1-1 and V is TRBV7-2, with 8 bases that match TRBD1. Germline CDR1 is SGHTA and CDR2 is FQGNSA. The CDR3 is made up of 13 amino acids. The CDR3 protein is CASSSHPQGARIF. The CDR3 nucleotides are TGTGCCAGCAGCTCTCACCCCCAGGGGGCTAGGATCTTT.

This rearrangement joins TRBV11-2 to TRBJ2-7; no reliable D call. V gave up 0 bases and J gave up 3 bases, with 9 bases separating them. Germline-derived CDR1 and CDR2 are SGHAT and FQNNGV. There are 14 residues in the CDR3. DNA for the CDR3: TGTGCCAGCAGCTTAGAAGTAGAGGACTACGAGCAGTACTTC. It yields the protein CASSLEVEDYEQYF. The full variable domain, with the rest looked up from reference TRBV11-2 and TRBJ2-7, is EAGVAQSPRYKIIEKRQSVAFWCNPISGHATLYWYQQILGQGPKLLIQFQNNGVVDDSQLPKDRFSAERLKGVDSTLKIQPAKLEDSAVYLCASSLEVEDYEQYFGPGTRLTVT.

CDR3 residues: CASSLGGAPDNEQFF. The CDR3 DNA reads TGTGCCAGCAGCTTAGGAGGGGCCCCCGACAATGAGCAGTTCTTC. V is TRBV13 and J is TRBJ2-1; TRBD1 might be the D (5 bases). The CDR3 extends over 15 amino acids. The V gene's germline CDR1 is PRHDT and CDR2 FYEKMQ (reference sequence). With 0 bases removed from V and 5 bases from J, the gap between germline ends came to 11 bases.

V usage is TRBV28 and J usage is TRBJ2-2, with D perhaps TRBD1 (6 bases). The CDR3 is made up of 14 amino acids. The ends were cut back, 3 bases at V and 4 bases at J, with 9 bases in the middle. Looked up from germline, CDR1 is MDHEN and CDR2 is SYDVKM. The chain's CDR3 is CASSLDRLTGELFF. CDR3 nucleotide sequence: TGTGCCAGCAGTTTGGACAGACTCACCGGGGAGCTGTTTTTT.

The chain is built from TRBV5-5 and TRBJ2-2; 10 bases are a match to TRBD1. V lost 4 bases, J lost 7 bases, and 10 bases stayed unmatched. CDR3 length: 16 amino acids. Germline values: CDR1 SGHKS, CDR2 YYEKEE (reference sequence). CDR3 region: CASSESRQGAVGELFF. In nucleotides, the CDR3 is TGTGCCAGCAGCGAGTCCCGACAGGGGGCTGTCGGGGAGCTGTTTTTT.

This chain connects TRBV5-1 to TRBJ2-1; D call uncertain. V was clipped by 2 bases and J by 0 bases, with 9 bases between them. Germline V gene sequence: CDR1 SGHRS, CDR2 YFSETQ. The CDR3 spans 15 residues. CDR3 coding DNA: TGCGCCAGCAGCTTTTGGGCAGTCTCCTACAATGAGCAGTTCTTC. Protein sequence: CASSFWAVSYNEQFF.

J is TRBJ1-4 and V is TRBV2; TRBD1 aligns across 8 bases. Unmatched junction bases numbered 10, after V lost 7 bases and J lost 3 bases. CDR3 length equals 16 residues. CDR1 is SNHLY and CDR2 is FYNNEI in the germline V gene. In nucleotides, the CDR3 is TGTGCCAGCACTCCGACAGGGGTTTTGGCTAATGAAAAACTGTTTTTT. Translation: CASTPTGVLANEKLFF.

The CDR3 region has the DNA TGTGCCAGCAGTTCCACCGGGACAGAGATCCCCCCAGAGTACTTC. It translates to CASSSTGTEIPPEYF. The J gene is TRBJ2-7, the V gene TRBV6-5, with 7 nucleotides matching TRBD1. Germline values: CDR1 MNHEY, CDR2 SVGAGI. The CDR3 is 15 residues long. V lost 4 bases, J lost 11 bases, and 17 bases stayed unmatched.

The chain employs TRBV7-3 and TRBJ1-1; 8 nucleotides match TRBD1. Looked up from germline, CDR1 is SGHTA and CDR2 is FQGTGA. Trimming took 2 bases from V and 4 from J; bases not matched to a gene: 6. The length of the CDR3 is 15 residues. The CDR3 sequence: CASSLQGAQGTEAFF. The DNA of the CDR3 is TGTGCCAGCAGCTTACAGGGGGCGCAAGGCACTGAAGCTTTCTTT. The full variable domain, rest sourced from reference TRBV7-3 and TRBJ1-1, is GAGVSQTPSNKVTEKGKYVELRCDPISGHTALYWYRQSLGQGPEFLIYFQGTGAADDSGLPNDRFFAVRPEGSVSTLKIQRTERGDSAVYLCASSLQGAQGTEAFFGQGTRLTVV.

V gene TRBV30 combines with J gene TRBJ1-2, with D unclear. Deletions cut 1 base from V and 2 bases from J, with 11 bases between. The germline V gene encodes CDR1 GTSNPN and CDR2 SVGIG (reference sequence). This CDR3 comprises 14 residues. CDR3 protein: CAWSDLPLNYGYTF. The CDR3 DNA sequence: TGTGCCTGGAGTGATCTCCCCCTGAACTATGGCTACACCTTC.

This clone was detected many times. The sample holds other DNA sequences that translate to the same CDR3. V is TRBV6-5 and J is TRBJ1-2; weak D call: TRBD1 (6 bases). The CDR3 is made up of 12 amino acids. V was trimmed by 2 bases and J by 8 bases, leaving 9 bases between them. Germline lookup yields CDR1 MNHEY and CDR2 SVGAGI. The CDR3 protein is CASSYGGGGYTF. The CDR3 bases are TGTGCCAGCAGTTACGGGGGGGGCGGCTACACCTTC.

This chain links TRBV11-2 with TRBJ2-5, with a weak D call TRBD1 (6 bases). Deletions cut 2 bases from V and 2 bases from J, with 9 bases between. Germline CDR1 reads SGHAT; CDR2 reads FQNNGV. CDR3 length equals 14 residues. The CDR3 spells CASSLSGAQETQYF. In DNA, the CDR3 is TGTGCCAGCAGCTTATCAGGGGCACAAGAGACCCAGTACTTC.

V usage is TRBV5-5 and J usage is TRBJ2-1; weak D call: TRBD1 (6 bases). The germline V gene encodes CDR1 SGHKS and CDR2 YYEKEE (reference sequence). With 6 bases removed from V and 7 bases from J, the gap between germline ends came to 17 bases. The CDR3 spans 14 residues. The CDR3 here is CASIPSNRANEQFF. CDR3 DNA sequence: TGTGCCAGCATCCCCTCGAACAGGGCGAATGAGCAGTTCTTC.

The genes are TRBV5-6 and TRBJ1-2; TRBD1 is a possible D gene (5 bases). Germline-derived CDR1 and CDR2 are SGHDT and YYEEEE. This CDR3 contains 15 residues. The germline V and J ends were trimmed by 0 bases and 0 bases, with 9 bases remaining between them. CDR3 in amino acids: CASSLEPGTNYGYTF. CDR3 nucleotides: TGTGCCAGCAGCTTGGAACCAGGGACTAACTATGGCTACACCTTC.

This chain's CDR3 is CASSHSTLNQPQHF. The CDR3 DNA reads TGTGCCAGCAGCCACTCGACATTGAATCAGCCCCAGCATTTT. This sequence joins TRBV3-1 (or the pseudogene TRBV3-2) and TRBJ1-5; D gene unclear. The germline V and J ends were trimmed by 3 bases and 4 bases, with 10 bases remaining between them. The CDR3 consists of 14 residues. Looked up from germline, CDR1 is LGHDT and CDR2 is YNNKEL (reference sequence).

This chain connects TRBV7-2 to TRBJ1-1; 10 bases line up with TRBD1. Germline CDR1 SGHTA, CDR2 FQGNSA. V was clipped by 1 base and J by 11 bases; unmatched bases: 10. The CDR3 length is 15 residues. This CDR3 is CASSLVEGTGVDAFF. Here the CDR3 DNA reads TGTGCCAGCAGCTTAGTAGAGGGGACAGGGGTGGATGCTTTCTTT.

The chain uses TRBV19 and TRBJ1-6; TRBD1 agrees at 9 bases. CDR3 length: 15 amino acids. Germline V gene sequence: CDR1 LNHDA, CDR2 SQIVND (reference sequence). V shed 7 bases and J 6 bases; nucleotides not matched to a gene: 7. The CDR3, as DNA: TGTGCCAGTACCATCGCGGGACAGGGTAATTCACCCCTCCACTTT. Amino acid sequence: CASTIAGQGNSPLHF.

The gene calls are TRBV25-1 and TRBJ1-1; possible D gene TRBD1, 6 bases. Germline loops: CDR1 MGHDK, CDR2 SYGVNS. The length of the CDR3 is 12 residues. V shed 6 bases and J shed 4 bases, with 9 bases lying between them. CDR3 DNA sequence: TGTGCCAGCAGGGGGGGGGCCACTGAAGCTTTCTTT. Protein: CASRGGATEAFF. The whole variable domain, filled in from reference TRBV25-1 and TRBJ1-1, reads EADIYQTPRYLVIGTGKKITLECSQTMGHDKMYWYQQDPGMELHLIHYSYGVNSTEKGDLSSESTVSRIRTEHFPLTLESARPSHTSQYLCASRGGATEAFFGQGTRLTVV.

This clone came up a few times. The chain has TRBV6-5 and TRBJ1-6; D remains unclear. The CDR3 covers 13 residues. Germline values: CDR1 MNHEY, CDR2 SVGAGI. V lost 7 bases, J lost 6 bases, and 10 bases lay in between. Written as DNA, the CDR3 is TGTGCCAGCAACACCAGGCTTAATTCACCCCTCCACTTT. The encoded protein is CASNTRLNSPLHF.

The chain employs TRBV29-1 and TRBJ1-2; D unclear. CDR1 is SQVTM, CDR2 ANQGSEA, per germline. The V end was cut by 1 base, the J end by 2 bases, with 11 bases between. The CDR3 is 14 residues long. CDR3 region: CSVEGFSRNYGYTF. CDR3 in DNA: TGCAGCGTTGAAGGATTCTCCCGGAACTATGGCTACACCTTC.

The chain joins TRBV18 to TRBJ1-3; a weak D match, TRBD1 (6 bases). The CDR3 runs to 15 residues. Trimming pared 5 bases from V and 6 bases from J, leaving 17 bases between. CDR1 and CDR2 (germline): KGHSH, LQKENI. The CDR3 loop reads CASSEGHSGLNTIYF. In DNA, the CDR3 is TGTGCCAGCTCAGAGGGACACTCCGGGTTAAACACCATATATTTT.

The chain employs TRBV10-3 and TRBJ1-2; 8 nucleotides match TRBD1. CDR1 and CDR2 (germline): ENHRY, SYGVKD. V shed 11 bases, J shed 5 bases, and the junction held 7 bases outside the gene matches. The CDR3 covers 12 residues. CDR3 nucleotides: TGTGCCTCCACAGGGGGAGAATATGGCTACACCTTC. It specifies CASTGGEYGYTF.